This T cell receptor beta chain was found in a study of T cells in Graves' hyperthyroidism and ophthalmopathy. There were TCR beta CDR3 regions amplified from RNA transcripts. An initial round of RT-PCR targeting the TCR CDR3 relied on the HTBI primer set. From the multiplex PCR reads, TCRdb called clonotypes with MiXCR, one entry per CDR3 protein. Of 300,000 to 450,000 distinct CDR3 sequences listed, approximately 15% are singletons. Notes on the study in general: Blood also held most thyroid clonotypes expanded beyond 0.001.

The CDR3 has 15 residues. Germline values: CDR1 ENHRY, CDR2 SYGVKD. The V end was cut by 5 bases, the J end by 2 bases, with 13 bases between. Many counts were recorded for this clonotype. What it binds is unknown. The study based diagnoses on clinical symptoms, serum thyroxine and TRAb, thyroid ultrasound and orbital computed tomography. Source material for PBMCs was over 8 ml fresh peripheral blood. The sequenced sample was blood. The clonotype originates from a woman aged 55-75 years with Graves' hyperthyroidism. This rearrangement joins TRBV10-3 to TRBJ2-1, with D perhaps matching TRBD1 (5 bases). CDR3 sequence (DNA): TGTGCCATCAGTACCGGACGGACACCCTACAATGAGCAGTTCTTC. Amino acids: CAISTGRTPYNEQFF.